Below, 5 T cell receptor beta chains from the same sample are listed, as sequenced in a study of vaccination effects on CD4 cells after COVID-19. These receptors' targets are unknown. Assay used: immunoSEQ multiplex PCR; TCRdb lists only in-frame clones, some missing. The top ten hold roughly 3.8% of the sample, which has fewer than 35,000 clones, 70% to 80% seen once. After more than 9 days in culture, the CD4+ T cells were isolated. This material consisted of CD4+ T cells from PBMCs cultured without peptide, taken before COVID-19 vaccination. Receptors originate from a human donor who received a COVID-19 vaccine.

The DNA for the CDR3 is TGCGCCAGCAGCTCCGGGACAGGGGACCATCAGCCCCAGCATTTT. Its protein is CASSSGTGDHQPQHF. The V call is TRBV4-1, the J call TRBJ1-5, with 10 bases identical to TRBD1. The germline V gene encodes CDR1 MGHRA and CDR2 YSYEKL. V shed 5 bases, J shed 5 bases, and the junction held 6 bases outside the gene matches. The CDR3 length is 15 residues.

This clone was observed a handful of times. The chain employs TRBV12-3 or TRBV12-4 and TRBJ1-1; a possible D gene is TRBD1 (6 bases). V lost 6 bases and J lost 11, with 13 bases in between. The CDR3 covers 11 residues. The CDR3 DNA reads TGTGCCAGCAGCAAACAGGGTCGGGCTTTCTTT. Translating it yields CASSKQGRAFF.

This chain links TRBV18 with TRBJ1-4, with 7 positions matching TRBD1. V lost 5 bases, J lost 0 bases, and 6 bases stayed unmatched. Germline assignment: CDR1 KGHSH and CDR2 LQKENI. The CDR3 consists of 16 residues. The CDR3 bases are TGTGCCAGCTCAAGGCAACAGGGGACAACTAATGAAAAACTGTTTTTT. Amino acid sequence: CASSRQQGTTNEKLFF.

This clone is labeled medium-sized. The rearrangement joins TRBV5-4 to TRBJ2-2; weak D call: TRBD2 (5 bases). There are 16 residues in the CDR3. V was cut by 4 bases and J by 0 bases, with 13 bases left in between. Germline V lookup: CDR1 SGHNT, CDR2 YYREEE (reference sequence). The CDR3 region has the DNA TGTGCCAGCAGCCCCCCGGCTAGCACGAACACCGGGGAGCTGTTTTTT. It encodes CASSPPASTNTGELFF.

The V and J genes are TRBV29-1 and TRBJ1-2; 7 nucleotides line up with TRBD1. With V trimmed by 7 bases and J by 5 bases, 13 bases remained unmatched. CDR1 and CDR2 (germline): SQVTM, ANQGSEA. CDR3 length: 14 amino acids. CDR3 loop: CSAEPTGDRYGYTF. CDR3 coding DNA: TGCAGCGCCGAACCCACAGGGGATAGGTATGGCTACACCTTC.